These 16 T cell receptor beta chains came from one sample sequenced in a study of blood T cells in healthy people across ages. With a J-beta primer mix and a sample-barcoded 5' primer, a second PCR ran about 7 to 12 cycles. TCRdb reprocessed the 5' RACE reads with MiXCR, giving one entry per CDR3 protein. The data show about 640,000 distinct CDR3 sequences, with approximately 30% seen just once and roughly 14% held by the top ten. What was sequenced was blood. The receptor set was obtained from a woman of 80 years or more in good health.

This clonotype was found many times. V and J are TRBV28 and TRBJ1-2; 9 bases are shared with TRBD1. Germline V lookup: CDR1 MDHEN, CDR2 SYDVKM. V shed 7 bases and J 8 bases; nucleotides not matched to a gene: 5. The CDR3 sequence is 12 residues long. CDR3 bases: TGTGCCAGCACCACAGGGGGCTGGGGCTACACCTTC. It encodes CASTTGGWGYTF.

The chain couples TRBV20-1 to TRBJ2-1; 7 bases align to TRBD1. The junction had 14 bases not matched to a gene; V was cut back by 5 bases and J by 10 bases. The CDR3 covers 14 residues. The germline CDR1 and CDR2 sequences are DFQATT and SNEGSKA (reference sequence). The CDR3 here is CSAGQTGYRAEQFF. CDR3 coding DNA: TGCAGTGCTGGGCAGACAGGGTACAGAGCCGAGCAGTTCTTC.

This clonotype has ten or more counts. The chain employs TRBV9 and TRBJ2-1; D assignment may be TRBD1 or TRBD2 (6 bases each). The ends were cut back, 4 bases at V and 7 bases at J, with 21 bases in the middle. CDR3 length: 16 amino acids. The germline gives CDR1 SGDLS, CDR2 YYNGEE. Here the CDR3 reads CASSIQLVRGENEQFF. The CDR3 DNA is TGTGCCAGCAGCATACAACTAGTGAGGGGGGAAAATGAGCAGTTCTTC.

CDR3 DNA sequence: TGTGCCAGCAGTGCCCCTGAGGTGGGGGGGTCCTACGAGCAGTACTTC. Residues: CASSAPEVGGSYEQYF. J is TRBJ2-7 and V is TRBV6-6; the match to TRBD2 covers 7 bases. Trimming removed 5 bases from V and 1 base from J; junction bases left unmatched: 11. The CDR3 loop spans 16 amino acids. From germline, CDR1 is MNHNY and CDR2 SVGAGI (reference sequence).

The V gene is TRBV20-1, the J gene TRBJ1-1; weak D call: TRBD1 (6 bases). This CDR3 comprises 13 residues. CDR1 and CDR2 from the germline V gene are DFQATT and SNEGSKA (reference sequence). V lost 0 bases, J lost 10 bases, and 15 bases lay in between. CDR3 sequence (DNA): TGCAGTGCTAGAGATCTAGGGGGGCTTGGAGCTTTCTTT. Translated: CSARDLGGLGAFF.

This clonotype was found many times. The chain recombines TRBV6-6 with TRBJ1-2, with 8 nucleotides matching TRBD1. The trim removed 2 bases at V and 8 bases at J, leaving 7 bases unmatched. Germline V gives CDR1 MNHNY, CDR2 SVGAGI (reference sequence). The CDR3 loop spans 14 amino acids. CDR3 coding DNA: TGTGCCAGCAGTTACGACACAGGGGGGAGAGGCTACACCTTC. Amino acid sequence: CASSYDTGGRGYTF.

There are a few counts of this clonotype. This chain links TRBV12-3 or TRBV12-4 with TRBJ1-2; D not resolved. V dropped 10 bases and J dropped 8 bases, with 20 bases sitting between them. The CDR3 is 13 residues long. The CDR3 protein is CATTKRSLSGYTF. The DNA of the CDR3 is TGTGCCACTACTAAGCGTTCTCTTTCGGGCTACACCTTC.

V is TRBV7-8 and J is TRBJ1-5; no clear D. Trimming shortened V by 4 bases and J by 4 bases, and 14 bases separated the two germline ends. The CDR3 totals 15 residues. Germline V lookup: CDR1 SGHVS, CDR2 FQNEAQ. CDR3: CASSSGGPGNQPQHF. CDR3 in DNA: TGTGCCAGCAGCTCCGGCGGGCCGGGTAATCAGCCCCAGCATTTT.

This clonotype was recorded many times. The genes are TRBV20-1 and TRBJ1-5; D uncertain. The CDR3 covers 14 residues. Germline-derived CDR1 and CDR2 are DFQATT and SNEGSKA (reference sequence). V was trimmed by 1 base and J by 7 bases, leaving 14 bases between them. The CDR3, as DNA: TGCAGTGCTAGAGTGGCCGGGGATGGACAGCCCCAGCATTTT. Encoded protein: CSARVAGDGQPQHF.

CDR3: CASSPQPSTQGAKNIQYF. The DNA of the CDR3 is TGTGCCAGCTCACCACAACCATCCACCCAGGGGGCCAAAAACATTCAGTACTTC. This sequence joins TRBV18 and TRBJ2-4; D possibly corresponds to TRBD1 (6 bases). Looked up from germline, CDR1 is KGHSH and CDR2 is LQKENI. CDR3 size: 18 residues. The V and J ends lost 1 base and 1 base respectively, with 17 bases between them.

In this sample, this clonotype turned up many times. The V gene is TRBV6-1, the J gene TRBJ2-7; 7 bases are a match to TRBD2. Per the germline V gene, CDR1 is MNHNS and CDR2 is SASEGT. The V gene end was trimmed by 0 bases and the J gene end by 5 bases; junction bases not matched to a gene: 10. This CDR3 contains 16 residues. The CDR3 spells CASSEAGFGGGDEQYF. The DNA for the CDR3 is TGTGCCAGCAGTGAAGCCGGGTTTGGGGGGGGGGACGAGCAGTACTTC.

This clonotype was counted between two and nine times. The chain has TRBV9 and TRBJ2-2, with 8 bases that match TRBD2. This CDR3 is built from 17 residues. Germline loops: CDR1 SGDLS, CDR2 YYNGEE. Unmatched junction bases numbered 9, after V lost 4 bases and J lost 1 base. CDR3 loop: CASSPRLTSGNTGELFF. CDR3 in DNA: TGTGCCAGCAGCCCCCGCCTAACTAGCGGGAACACCGGGGAGCTGTTTTTT.

This clonotype was seen many times. This chain connects TRBV10-2 to TRBJ2-3; 7 positions agree with TRBD2. Germline CDR1 WSHSY, CDR2 SAAADI. Trimming removed 6 bases from V and 7 bases from J; junction bases left unmatched: 1. The CDR3 is 11 amino acids. CDR3 DNA: TGCGCCAGCAGGGGGGGGTATACGCAGTATTTT. Residues: CASRGGYTQYF.

This clonotype was counted ten times or more. V and J are TRBV9 and TRBJ2-7, with 8 bases identical to TRBD1. The V gene's germline CDR1 is SGDLS and CDR2 YYNGEE. J was trimmed by 1 base and V by 3 bases; bases with no gene match: 6. The length of the CDR3 is 15 residues. The chain's CDR3 is CASSEWDRTSYEQYF. The CDR3 DNA reads TGTGCCAGCAGCGAATGGGACAGGACTTCCTACGAGCAGTACTTC. Together with reference TRBV9 and TRBJ2-7, the CDR3 gives the full variable domain: DSGVTQTPKHLITATGQRVTLRCSPRSGDLSVYWYQQSLDQGLQFLIQYYNGEERAKGNILERFSAQQFPDLHSELNLSSLELGDSALYFCASSEWDRTSYEQYFGPGTRLTVT.

The V gene is TRBV19, the J gene TRBJ2-5; D may be TRBD1 (6 bases). Germline CDR1 and CDR2: LNHDA and SQIVND (reference sequence). The V end was cut by 0 bases, the J end by 0 bases, with 14 bases between. The CDR3 extends over 17 amino acids. The CDR3 reads CASSIDQSGVYQETQYF. The CDR3 nucleotides read TGTGCCAGTAGTATAGATCAGTCAGGGGTGTACCAAGAGACCCAGTACTTC.

This clonotype was recorded at least ten times. This chain joins TRBV30 and TRBJ1-2; possibly TRBD1 for D (5 bases). Trimming cost V 2 bases and J 1 base, with 11 bases left between them. Germline V gives CDR1 GTSNPN, CDR2 SVGIG (reference sequence). The CDR3 covers 14 residues. CDR3 DNA sequence: TGTGCCTGGAGTCTCGGGCAGGGTAACTATGGCTACACCTTC. Translation: CAWSLGQGNYGYTF. Based on the CDR3 plus reference TRBV30 and TRBJ1-2, the full variable domain is SQTIHQWPATLVQPVGSPLSLECTVEGTSNPNLYWYRQAAGRGLQLLFYSVGIGQISSEVPQNLSASRPQDRQFILSSKKLLLSDSGFYLCAWSLGQGNYGYTFGSGTRLTVV.